Sequencing of this T cell receptor (beta chain) was carried out in a study of T cell clusters in autoimmune cytopenias. Study outcomes and limitations: Clustering suggested that physiological T cell clusters were missing in primary autoimmune cytopenia patients.

TRB was amplified by touch-down multiplex PCR, primer pools A and B combined. From its re-call of the multiplex PCR reads, TCRdb lists each CDR3 protein once, without DNA. The data include fewer than 4,000 distinct CDR3 sequences; the top ten clones carry under 20%. According to its frequency, this clonotype is medium-sized. Antigen unknown. TRB amplification used 200 to 250 ng of peripheral blood genomic DNA. This CDR3 region has 11 residues. This TCR was sampled from a human donor with an autoimmune cytopenia or autoimmune hepatitis (not recorded which). The chain links TRBV12-3 or TRBV12-4 to TRBJ1-3. Sequenced material: peripheral blood. CDR3 loop: CASSFSNTIYF.